This TCR beta chain was obtained from a study of cytomegalovirus exposure and HLA in healthy donors. It was with 60 Vbeta and 13 Jbeta primers that the PCR ran. Libraries were prepared by immunoSEQ multiplex PCR; TCRdb keeps only in-frame clonotypes and omits some of them. The sample contains around 150,000 clones, about 80% of which appear only once. This clone has just one count. Its antigen is not known. Study findings and constraints: Later analysis found that TCR beta chains associated with HLA were more clonally expanded than other, equally common chains.

Input material: PBMCs. This TCR was sampled from a man aged 25 to 45 in good health and CMV-seronegative.

The CDR3 coding sequence is TGTGCCAGCAGCTTAGTTGGGGCCCCCGGGGGCGAGCAGTACTTC. This encodes CASSLVGAPGGEQYF. The V call is TRBV7-2, the J call TRBJ2-7, with D possibly being TRBD2 (6 bases). Per germline, CDR1 SGHTA and CDR2 FQGNSA. Trimming removed 1 base at V and 6 bases at J, with 16 bases between. The CDR3 is 15 residues long.